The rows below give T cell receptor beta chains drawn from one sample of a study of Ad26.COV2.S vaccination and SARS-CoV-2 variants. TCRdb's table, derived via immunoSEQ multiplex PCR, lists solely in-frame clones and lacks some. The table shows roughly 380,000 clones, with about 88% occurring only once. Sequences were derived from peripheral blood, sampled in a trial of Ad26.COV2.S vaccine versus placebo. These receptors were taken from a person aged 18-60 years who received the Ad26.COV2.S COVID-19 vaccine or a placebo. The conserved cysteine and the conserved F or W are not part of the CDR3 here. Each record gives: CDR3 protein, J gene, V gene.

cdr3_aa: SDAENSANYGYT
j_call: TRBJ1-2
v_call: TRBV29-1

cdr3_aa: ASSLPGGYEQY
j_call: TRBJ2-7
v_call: TRBV7-9

cdr3_aa: ASSIRGEKLF
j_call: TRBJ1-4
v_call: TRBV19

cdr3_aa: ASSHTANEAF
j_call: TRBJ1-1
v_call: TRBV11-2

cdr3_aa: AISESGAWTLGQF
j_call: TRBJ2-1
v_call: TRBV10-3

cdr3_aa: ASSHRTAYEQY
j_call: TRBJ2-7
v_call: TRBV14

cdr3_aa: ASSPLGQGLDEQY
j_call: TRBJ2-7
v_call: TRBV2

cdr3_aa: ASSTHRDQPQH
j_call: TRBJ1-5
v_call: TRBV2

cdr3_aa: ASSTGTSNEKLF
j_call: TRBJ1-4
v_call: TRBV5-5

cdr3_aa: ASTPYRGPTYEQY
j_call: TRBJ2-7
v_call: TRBV23-1

cdr3_aa: ASSLAGGPDNEQF
j_call: TRBJ2-1
v_call: TRBV7-6

cdr3_aa: ASIGGLAGGADYNEQF
j_call: TRBJ2-1
v_call: TRBV19

cdr3_aa: ASRGQSNTGELF
j_call: TRBJ2-2
v_call: TRBV9

cdr3_aa: SATRVGEQF
j_call: TRBJ2-1
v_call: TRBV20-1

cdr3_aa: ASSVGLGREQY
j_call: TRBJ2-7
v_call: TRBV2

cdr3_aa: ATSDLSGEIGTGELF
j_call: TRBJ2-2
v_call: TRBV24-1

cdr3_aa: ASTQGGWSGNTIY
j_call: TRBJ1-3
v_call: TRBV6-5

cdr3_aa: AIRQTGTGELF
j_call: TRBJ2-2
v_call: TRBV10-3

cdr3_aa: ASSPWDGRVEAF
j_call: TRBJ1-1
v_call: TRBV9

cdr3_aa: ASSWGGTSGSGEQY
j_call: TRBJ2-7
v_call: TRBV7-2

cdr3_aa: ASSETGGYQETQY
j_call: TRBJ2-5
v_call: TRBV6-1

cdr3_aa: ASRTWDGANYGYT
j_call: TRBJ1-2
v_call: TRBV27

cdr3_aa: ASSLGGSYNSPLH
j_call: TRBJ1-6
v_call: TRBV5-1

cdr3_aa: ASSDLAREQY
j_call: TRBJ2-7
v_call: TRBV25-1

cdr3_aa: ASSPHRDRMNTEAF
j_call: TRBJ1-1
v_call: TRBV7-9

cdr3_aa: ASSYELAGNFHSTDTQY
j_call: TRBJ2-3
v_call: TRBV6-2/TRBV6-3

cdr3_aa: ASSYSIEAETQY
j_call: TRBJ2-5
v_call: TRBV6-5

cdr3_aa: APGGASQLGVVGAQH
j_call: TRBJ1-5
v_call: TRBV3-1/TRBV3-2

cdr3_aa: ASSLNPFVAGELF
j_call: TRBJ2-2
v_call: TRBV28

cdr3_aa: ASSLIGTSSNEQF
j_call: TRBJ2-1
v_call: TRBV5-1

cdr3_aa: ASSQVGGRALDTQY
j_call: TRBJ2-3
v_call: TRBV4-1

cdr3_aa: ATSGGVGSSTDTQY
j_call: TRBJ2-3
v_call: TRBV24-1

cdr3_aa: ASMRGSGQPQH
j_call: TRBJ1-5
v_call: TRBV2

cdr3_aa: ASSSTGELF
j_call: TRBJ2-2
v_call: TRBV6-2/TRBV6-3

cdr3_aa: ASTRGTSGSVGELF
j_call: TRBJ2-2
v_call: TRBV11-2

cdr3_aa: ASSYSSQGAQGYT
j_call: TRBJ1-2
v_call: TRBV6-6

cdr3_aa: ASSLSGADGNEQY
j_call: TRBJ2-7
v_call: TRBV7-9

cdr3_aa: ASSGLSFTDTQY
j_call: TRBJ2-3
v_call: TRBV2

cdr3_aa: ASSSFKGQGTETQY
j_call: TRBJ2-5
v_call: TRBV9